This TCR beta chain was sequenced in a study of blood T cell repertoires in COVID-19 (dated by TCRdb to 2019 to 2021). For the wider study: Collaborator samples came from the United States, Italy and Spain and covered acute and convalescent phases of COVID-19. The material from the prospective study consisted of cDNA or gDNA derived from T cells, B-cell-depleted T cells, or PBMCs. The dataset comprised deeply sampled blood TCRbeta repertoires from subjects exposed to, actively infected with, or recovered from COVID-19. The repertoires were made available in a free public database intended to serve as a resource for research on the immune response to SARS-CoV-2. The samples were drawn from the first 160 participants of the ongoing ImmuneRACE study and from 950 to 1,500 subjects provided by 6 global collaborators. The sample metadata nearly always contained a de-identified subject ID, COVID-19 status, age in years and sex. Where HLA class I and class II types were available, the types were taken from metadata supplied by the sample provider, not from assay-based typing.

Trimming takes 5 bases off V and 4 bases off J; junction bases not matched to a gene: 6. The CDR3, cysteine through phenylalanine, is 15 amino acids long. CDR3 DNA only is kept here, 45 bases in frame from base 1. Sequences MGHDK (CDR1) and SYGVNS (CDR2) are obtained from the germline V gene. The collaborating institutions used their own protocols to collect whole blood in K2EDTA tubes. For TCRbeta analysis, collaborators shipped samples as frozen whole blood, isolated PBMCs, or DNA extracted from either of those sample types. As concerns this clone: Its antigen is still unknown. Base qualities are not at hand, and no much larger clone is one base apart.

The full study reports these points: The quantity of clinical and demographic metadata differed by source and by participant and was supplied without curation.

The immunoSEQ Assay, a bias-controlled multiplex PCR, was used to amplify TCRbeta CDR3 regions from genomic DNA. Processing in the source paper ran as follows. Nucleated cell counts per sample were estimated from amplification of reference gene primers within the assay. To quantify the absolute abundance of each unique TCRbeta CDR3 rearrangement, sequence reads were collapsed and filtered. For each sample, productive Simpson clonality was calculated by taking the square root of Simpson's diversity index across productive rearrangements. Imported from immuneACCESS, the table was reduced by TCRdb to in-frame sequences with V and J called. These copies leave out some clones; in studies compared against another copy, an unresolved V gene accounts for under half, and the cause of the remainder is not known. The V and J calls and the clone size are those of that table, but D and trimming were determined from the DNA. For this sample there are roughly 92,000 clones; less than 95% appear just once. The ten top clones hold 4.5% to 5.5% of the sample.

This TCR derives from a man aged 45 to 65 with acute or convalescent COVID-19. Recombination linked TRBV25-1 to TRBJ2-2; TRBD1 aligns with 8 central bases. The source material was peripheral blood. The CDR3: CASSRPGGRTGELFF. In nucleotides, the sequence is TGTGCCAGCAGTAGGCCAGGGGGCCGCACCGGGGAGCTGTTTTTT.